This is a list of T cell receptor beta chains from one sample in a study of tumor-infiltrating lymphocytes in primary liver carcinoma. A single record per CDR3 protein comes from TCRdb applying MiXCR to the multiplex PCR reads. There are 300,000 to 400,000 distinct CDR3 sequences in the sample; roughly two thirds occur only once, and roughly 6% lies in the top ten. Sequenced sample: peripheral blood. Every receptor here comes from a man aged 35 to 55 with primary liver carcinoma and hepatitis B virus infection. The CDR3 runs from the conserved cysteine through the conserved F or W. D genes are given only for firm matches. Clone sizes are given selectively: once, few, many, or a class where the clone is expanded.

J gene | D gene | V gene | clone size | CDR3 DNA | CDR3 protein
TRBJ2-1 | . | TRBV6-2/TRBV6-3 | many | TGTGCCAGCAGTTACAATCGGCGGGACCGCTTCTACAATGAGCAGTTCTTC | CASSYNRRDRFYNEQFF
TRBJ2-3 | . | TRBV11-2 | . | . | CASSLVAGGADMRYF
TRBJ2-1 | TRBD2 | TRBV25-1 | . | TGTGCCAGCAGTGGTTTAAGGCGGGAGGGTAGGAATGAGCAGTTCTTC | CASSGLRREGRNEQFF
TRBJ1-1 | . | TRBV6-5 | many | TGTGCCAGCAGGGAATCAGCTGCACTTGAAGCTTTCTTT | CASRESAALEAFF
TRBJ2-7 | TRBD1 | TRBV5-6 | many | TGTGCCAGCAGCTTCGGGACAGGGGTGGACGAGCAGTACTTC | CASSFGTGVDEQYF
TRBJ2-7 | TRBD1 | TRBV7-9 | many | TGTGCCAGCGGGACAGGCCCCTACGAGCAGTACTTC | CASGTGPYEQYF
TRBJ1-2 | . | TRBV4-1 | . | TGCGCCAGCAGCCCGACAAGAGACAGCAACGATGGCTACACCTTC | CASSPTRDSNDGYTF
TRBJ2-5 | TRBD2 | TRBV6-1 | . | TGTGCCAGTTTAGCGGGAGGATCGGAGACCCAGTACTTC | CASLAGGSETQYF
TRBJ2-3 | . | TRBV5-4 | . | TGTGCCAGCACCAGGGGAGCGGGCAGGATAACAAATACGCAGTATTTT | CASTRGAGRITNTQYF
TRBJ1-3 | . | TRBV29-1 | . | TGCAGCGTTGAAGATCAGAACCCTGGAAACACCATAAATTTT | CSVEDQNPGNTINF
TRBJ2-3 | . | TRBV2 | . | TGTGCCAGCAGTGAAGTAGTCAGGAGTACAGATACGCAGTATTTT | CASSEVVRSTDTQYF
TRBJ2-1 | . | TRBV10-2 | . | TGCGCCAGCAGAGACCATTACGATGAGCAGTTCTTC | CASRDHYDEQFF
TRBJ1-1 | . | TRBV7-9 | . | TGTGCCAGCAGCGGAGAACCGGGCCCCGGGGTTGAAGCTTTCTTT | CASSGEPGPGVEAFF
TRBJ2-7 | TRBD2 | TRBV5-6 | few | TGTGCCAGCAGCTTGCTGATCAGCGGGGTCGCCGAGCAGTACTTC | CASSLLISGVAEQYF
TRBJ2-2 | . | TRBV11-2 | . | . | CASILTYTGSCFF
TRBJ2-7 | . | TRBV14 | once | TGTGCCAGCAGCCACGAAAGGATGAGAACCTACGAGCAGTACTTC | CASSHERMRTYEQYF
TRBJ2-3 | . | TRBV11-1 | . | TGTGCCAGCAACCAGGACCTCATAGATACGCAGTATTTT | CASNQDLIDTQYF
TRBJ1-2 | . | TRBV5-4 | . | TGTGCCAGCAGCTTGGGACGGAACTATGGCTACACCTTC | CASSLGRNYGYTF
TRBJ2-2 | . | TRBV28 | . | TGTGCCAGCAGTTTCCCGGCAGGGGTGTGGACCGGGGAGCTGTTTTTT | CASSFPAGVWTGELFF
TRBJ1-6 | . | TRBV6-1 | many | TGTGCCAGCAGTGAAGTTGCGTCCGGAATTTCACCCCTCCACTTT | CASSEVASGISPLHF
TRBJ1-2 | TRBD1 | TRBV7-9 | . | TGTGCCAGCAGCTCTGGACAGGGGTCGGTCTATGGCTACACCTTC | CASSSGQGSVYGYTF
TRBJ1-5 | . | TRBV6-2/TRBV6-3 | many | TGTGCCAGCAGAAAGAACAGGGATAGCAATCAGCCCCAGCATTTT | CASRKNRDSNQPQHF
TRBJ2-7 | . | TRBV11-2 | . | TGTGCCGGCTGCCCTCAGGATAACTACGAGCAGTACTTC | CAGCPQDNYEQYF
TRBJ2-2 | . | TRBV6-2/TRBV6-3 | . | TGTGCCAGCAGTTCGACTACGTACGGGAGCAGGTCCGGGGTTCTGTTTTTT | CASSSTTYGSRSGVLFF
TRBJ2-1 | . | TRBV5-6 | . | TGTGCCAGCAGCCTCGGGACTCTCAATGAGCATTTCTTC | CASSLGTLNEHFF
TRBJ1-1 | . | TRBV29-1 | many | TGCAGCGTTGAGATAGGGGTTGATACTGAAGCTTTCTTT | CSVEIGVDTEAFF
TRBJ2-2 | TRBD2 | TRBV10-3 | . | TGTGCCATCAGTGGTCTAGCGGGAGGAGGTACCGGGGAGCTGTTTTTT | CAISGLAGGGTGELFF
TRBJ2-3 | TRBD2 | TRBV10-3 | once | TGTGCCATCATCGAGTCGATGGTGTTGCGGGAGAAAGGCACAGATACGCAGTATTTT | CAIIESMVLREKGTDTQYF
TRBJ2-7 | . | TRBV4-3 | . | TGTGCCAGCAGCCAAGATGGGGGGGCGGGAGACGAGCAGTACTTC | CASSQDGGAGDEQYF
TRBJ2-1 | . | TRBV7-9 | once | TGTGCCAGCAGCTTGCATACAGGCTCCTACAATGAGCAGTTCTTC | CASSLHTGSYNEQFF
TRBJ2-2 | TRBD1 | TRBV5-4 | once | TGTGCCAGCACGATGACAGGGCGGACCTGGGAGTTGTTTTTT | CASTMTGRTWELFF
TRBJ1-1 | . | TRBV6-2/TRBV6-3 | many | TGTGCCAGCCGGGACGAGAACACTGAAGCTTTCTTT | CASRDENTEAFF
TRBJ2-1 | . | TRBV7-7 | . | TGTGCCAGCAGCCCAGTGGGGGGGGGACACAACGAGCAGTTCTTC | CASSPVGGGHNEQFF
TRBJ1-1 | TRBD1 | TRBV10-3 | . | TGTGCCATCAGTGAACAGGGGGCTGGAACTGAAGCTTTCTTT | CAISEQGAGTEAFF
TRBJ1-4 | . | TRBV6-2/TRBV6-3 | . | TGTGCCAGCAACCCTGACAGTGCCTCCGAAAAACTGTTTTTT | CASNPDSASEKLFF
TRBJ1-3 | TRBD1 | TRBV6-5 | . | TGTGCCAGCAGTGGGACAGGTCCGGGAAACACCATATATTTT | CASSGTGPGNTIYF
TRBJ1-3 | TRBD1 | TRBV12-3/TRBV12-4 | few | TGTGCCAGCAGTTTAACGGGACAGGGTAACACCATATATTTT | CASSLTGQGNTIYF
TRBJ2-2 | . | TRBV6-1 | . | TGTGTCAGCAGTGGAGGGAACCGAAGCACGGGGGAGCTGTTTTTT | CVSSGGNRSTGELFF
TRBJ1-1 | . | TRBV11-2 | . | TGTGCCAGTAGCTTAGCCTACAACACTGAAGCTTTCTTT | CASSLAYNTEAFF
TRBJ1-2 | TRBD1 | TRBV5-4 | many | TGTGCCAGCAGCAAAAACAGGGGGCTCTATGGCTACACCTTC | CASSKNRGLYGYTF
TRBJ2-7 | . | TRBV7-9 | . | TGTGCCAGCATCCCGCCGGGACCCCGGGAATGGGAGCAGTACTTC | CASIPPGPREWEQYF
TRBJ2-5 | TRBD2 | TRBV11-2 | . | TGTGTTAACAGCTTACAACTAGCGGGAGGGGAGACCCAGTACTTC | CVNSLQLAGGETQYF
TRBJ2-7 | TRBD1 | TRBV11-2 | many | TGTGCCAGCAGCTCTACACCCGGGACAGCCTACGAGCAGTACTTC | CASSSTPGTAYEQYF
TRBJ2-7 | TRBD2 | TRBV6-1 | many | TGTGCCAGCAGTGAAGCGAATAGCGGGAGAGGGCAGTACTTC | CASSEANSGRGQYF
TRBJ1-5 | . | TRBV10-3 | few | TGTGCCATCAGTGAACGAGGGGCCAACTTAAATCAGCCCCAGCATTTT | CAISERGANLNQPQHF
TRBJ2-1 | . | TRBV19 | few | TGTGCCAGTAGTAACCGGGAGAATACCAATGAGCAGTTCTTC | CASSNRENTNEQFF
TRBJ1-1 | . | TRBV5-6 | . | TGTGCCAGCAGCTTGGCCATTGTGGGGGGCACTGAAGCTTTCTTT | CASSLAIVGGTEAFF
TRBJ2-3 | TRBD2 | TRBV11-2 | . | TGTGCCAGCAGCCCCGAGTGGTCGGGAGGAGATGCAGTATTT | CASSPEWSGGDAVF